The 24 T cell receptor beta chains given below trace back to one sample, sequenced in a study of vaccination effects on CD4 cells after COVID-19. Using immunoSEQ multiplex PCR, the repertoire was profiled, and TCRdb retains in-frame clones only, with some absent. The table lists more than 45,000 clones, about 80% of them singletons. Antigens for these TCRs are unknown. Isolation of CD4+ T cells took place after more than 9 days of culture. The sample consisted of CD4+ T cells from PBMCs cultured without peptide, taken before COVID-19 vaccination. The receptors here all came from a human donor who had a prior SARS-CoV-2 infection.

V and J are TRBV4-1 and TRBJ1-2, with no clear D. This CDR3 has 13 amino acids. Trimming pared 1 base from V and 8 bases from J, leaving 11 bases between. Germline values: CDR1 MGHRA, CDR2 YSYEKL. The CDR3 nucleotides read TGCGCCAGCAGCCAAGCCGGGTATGAGGGCTACACCTTC. Its translation: CASSQAGYEGYTF.

Only a few counts were recorded for this clone. This chain joins TRBV4-2 and TRBJ1-4; TRBD1 might be the D (6 bases). The V end lost 0 bases, the J end lost 4 bases, and 15 bases lay between the germline ends. This CDR3 contains 17 residues. In germline, CDR1 is LGHNA, CDR2 YNFKEQ. The CDR3, as DNA: TGTGCCAGCAGCCAAGATAGTAGACCCAGGGGTAATGAAAAACTGTTTTTT. As protein: CASSQDSRPRGNEKLFF.

CDR3 DNA sequence: TGTGCCAGCAGACCCGGGACAGGGGCTTTTTCACCCCTCCACTTT. It yields the protein CASRPGTGAFSPLHF. The chain employs TRBV5-4 and TRBJ1-6, with 10 nucleotides matching TRBD1. Germline assignment: CDR1 SGHNT and CDR2 YYREEE (reference sequence). The length of the CDR3 is 15 residues. V trimming: 5 bases; J trimming: 9 bases; junction bases outside the gene matches: 8.

The J gene is TRBJ2-7, the V gene TRBV27; the D is unclear. Germline V gene data show CDR1 as MNHEY and CDR2 as SMNVEV (reference sequence). V lost 5 bases, J lost 6 bases, and 23 bases lay in between. The CDR3 is made up of 16 amino acids. The CDR3 spells CASSQHLTYNYIEQYF. The DNA for the CDR3 is TGTGCCAGCAGTCAACACCTTACTTATAATTACATCGAGCAGTACTTC.

This clone was found a few times. The rearrangement uses TRBV23-1 and TRBJ1-1; D may be TRBD1 (5 bases). TRBV23-1 is recorded as an ORF, its role being uncertain. The ends were cut back, 0 bases at V and 0 bases at J, with 23 bases in the middle. The CDR3 sequence is 20 residues long. The CDR3 region has the DNA TGCGCCAGCAGTCAATCCTCTAGGCGGCAGGGACTAGGCATGAACACTGAAGCTTTCTTT. Translation gives CASSQSSRRQGLGMNTEAFF.

The rearrangement uses TRBV6-5 and TRBJ2-5; a possible D gene is TRBD2 (6 bases). V was cut by 8 bases and J by 7 bases, with 17 bases left in between. The germline CDR1 and CDR2 sequences are MNHEY and SVGAGI. The CDR3 has 13 residues. In DNA form, the CDR3 reads TGTGCCAGCTCCGCGGGGCTGGGGGGGACCCAGTACTTC. The encoded protein is CASSAGLGGTQYF.

V usage is TRBV5-1 and J usage is TRBJ2-1; TRBD2 matches 12 bases. Germline V gene lookup returns CDR1 SGHRS and CDR2 YFSETQ. The ends lost 3 bases at V and 12 bases at J; junction bases unmatched: 4. The CDR3 extends over 13 amino acids. This CDR3 is CASSSGTSGWQFF. The CDR3 nucleotides are TGCGCCAGCAGCTCCGGGACTAGCGGGTGGCAGTTCTTC.

The DNA for the CDR3 is TGTGCTAGTGGTTTGGAAGTCGACTCACCCCTCCACTTT. This encodes CASGLEVDSPLHF. J is TRBJ1-6 and V is TRBV12-5, with no clear D. Trimming stripped 1 base from V and 10 bases from J, with 8 bases between. The length of the CDR3 is 13 residues. Germline V CDR1 and CDR2: LGHNT, FRNRAP.

V is TRBV5-1 and J is TRBJ2-2; 9 bases align to TRBD1. The CDR3 runs 14 residues. Germline CDR1 and CDR2: SGHRS and YFSETQ. The ends lost 4 bases at V and 7 bases at J; junction bases unmatched: 5. CDR3 residues: CASSAGTGIGELFF. The CDR3 DNA reads as TGCGCCAGCAGCGCCGGGACAGGGATCGGGGAGCTGTTTTTT.

The gene calls are TRBV29-1 and TRBJ1-2, with unresolved D. The CDR3 extends over 8 amino acids. The germline V gene has CDR1 SQVTM and CDR2 ANQGSEA. V gave up 4 bases and J gave up 8 bases, with 2 bases separating them. CDR3 bases: TGCAGCGTTGGAGGCTACACCTTC. Protein: CSVGGYTF.

This clone was seen a few times. The rearrangement joins TRBV29-1 to TRBJ2-3, with no clear D. With 6 bases removed from V and 5 bases from J, the gap between germline ends came to 9 bases. This CDR3 contains 11 residues. Germline CDR1 is SQVTM and CDR2 is ANQGSEA. The CDR3 spells CSVELIDTQYF. In DNA, the CDR3 is TGCAGCGTAGAACTGATAGATACGCAGTATTTT.

This clone showed up just a few times. The rearrangement links TRBV2 to TRBJ2-6; D uncertain. This CDR3 has 15 residues. Germline assignment: CDR1 SNHLY and CDR2 FYNNEI. Between the trimmed V and J ends, which lost 3 bases and 4 bases, there was a span of 10 bases. CDR3 coding DNA: TGTGCCAGCAGTGATGCGAGTTCCGGGGCCAACGTCCTGACTTTC. Its translation is CASSDASSGANVLTF. Complete variable domain (other parts from reference TRBV2 and TRBJ2-6): EPEVTQTPSHQVTQMGQEVILRCVPISNHLYFYWYRQILGQKVEFLVSFYNNEISEKSEIFDDQFSVERPDGSNFTLKIRSTKLEDSAMYFCASSDASSGANVLTFGAGSRLTVL.

This clone was counted a single time. One end of the junction is discordant with germline, which a read error may explain. V and J are TRBV7-7 and TRBJ2-1; 7 nucleotides match TRBD1. The CDR3 is 15 residues long. The germline gives CDR1 SSHAT, CDR2 FNYEAQ (reference sequence). The CDR3 DNA reads TGTGCTAGCAGCCCGGGACAGTCTCCCTACAATGAGCAGTTCTTC. This translates into CASSPGQSPYNEQFF.

V and J are TRBV6-6 and TRBJ1-1, with a weak D call TRBD1 (5 bases). Looked up from germline, CDR1 is MNHNY and CDR2 is SVGAGI (reference sequence). V shed 0 bases and J shed 4 bases, with 9 bases lying between them. This CDR3 spans 14 amino acids. In DNA, the CDR3 is TGTGCCAGCAGTTACTCGTTGGGGGGCACTGAAGCTTTCTTT. Translation gives CASSYSLGGTEAFF.

The chain recombines TRBV10-3 with TRBJ2-1; 13 nucleotides agree with TRBD2. In germline, CDR1 is ENHRY, CDR2 SYGVKD. This CDR3 has 19 amino acids. V trimming: 4 bases; J trimming: 2 bases; junction bases outside the gene matches: 11. The CDR3 region is CAISVRTSGGAVPYNEQFF. CDR3 nucleotides: TGTGCCATCAGTGTTCGAACTAGCGGGGGGGCCGTGCCCTACAATGAGCAGTTCTTC.

The chain has TRBV30 and TRBJ1-1, with a tentative D call TRBD1 (5 bases). CDR3 length equals 13 residues. Trimming stripped 4 bases from V and 2 bases from J, with 11 bases between. Per germline, CDR1 GTSNPN and CDR2 SVGIG (reference sequence). The CDR3 coding sequence is TGTGCCTGGAATACAGGACGAAACACTGAAGCTTTCTTT. This gives the protein CAWNTGRNTEAFF.

The chain is built from TRBV6-5 and TRBJ2-3; the match to TRBD1 covers 10 bases. CDR3 length: 14 residues. Germline loops: CDR1 MNHEY, CDR2 SVGAGI. The V segment lost 7 bases and the J segment 4 bases; nucleotides outside the gene matches: 5. For the CDR3, the DNA is TGTGCCAGCAAAAGGGACAGGGGTTCAGATACGCAGTATTTT. This translates into CASKRDRGSDTQYF.

The chain couples TRBV6-5 to TRBJ2-3; 7 bases are shared with TRBD2. The germline V gene encodes CDR1 MNHEY and CDR2 SVGAGI. Trimming cost V 7 bases and J 2 bases; bases outside gene matches: 3. The CDR3 loop spans 13 amino acids. The CDR3 protein is CASNRDYTDTQYF. DNA of the CDR3: TGTGCCAGCAACCGGGACTACACAGATACGCAGTATTTT.

This clone has only one observation. The chain's CDR3 is CASSDQGSTEAFF. The CDR3 DNA follows: TGTGCCAGCAGTGACCAGGGGAGCACTGAAGCTTTCTTT. The rearrangement links TRBV25-1 to TRBJ1-1; possible D gene TRBD1, 6 bases. V was pared by 3 bases and J by 4 bases, with 9 bases between. Germline loops: CDR1 MGHDK, CDR2 SYGVNS. CDR3 size: 13 residues.

This sequence joins TRBV5-1 and TRBJ2-1; 7 nucleotides agree with TRBD2. With 2 bases clipped from V and 5 bases from J, the junction kept 4 bases outside the gene matches. CDR1 SGHRS and CDR2 YFSETQ come from the germline V gene. The CDR3 consists of 14 residues. The CDR3 DNA reads TGCGCCAGCAGCTTAGCTAGCGGCAACAATGAGCAGTTCTTC. It encodes CASSLASGNNEQFF.

V usage is TRBV19 and J usage is TRBJ1-5; D call uncertain. CDR3 length equals 15 residues. Looked up from germline, CDR1 is LNHDA and CDR2 is SQIVND (reference sequence). Trimming took off 9 bases at V and 6 bases at J, with 21 bases between the two ends. The CDR3 region is CASQTRLSQIQPQHF. The CDR3 nucleotides read TGTGCCAGCCAAACCAGGTTATCCCAAATTCAGCCCCAGCATTTT.

The chain recombines TRBV30 with TRBJ1-1; TRBD1 might be the D (5 bases). V shed 4 bases and J shed 0 bases, with 15 bases lying between them. Germline CDR1 GTSNPN, CDR2 SVGIG (reference sequence). This CDR3 region has 15 residues. The CDR3 nucleotides read TGTGCCTGGACGGGGGAATTAGGGATGAACACTGAAGCTTTCTTT. This encodes CAWTGELGMNTEAFF.

This chain uses TRBV7-8 with TRBJ1-5; perhaps TRBD1 as D (5 bases). This CDR3 comprises 15 residues. Trimming cost V 3 bases and J 1 base, with 10 bases left between them. Germline V gene lookup returns CDR1 SGHVS and CDR2 FQNEAQ. The CDR3 coding sequence is TGTGCCAGCAGCTTGGGCCGGGACAGCAATCAGCCCCAGCATTTT. Amino acids: CASSLGRDSNQPQHF.

This clone was recorded only once. The V and J genes are TRBV7-9 and TRBJ2-5, with 9 bases that match TRBD1. The V gene's germline CDR1 is SEHNR and CDR2 FQNEAQ (reference sequence). The CDR3 consists of 17 residues. The J segment lost 5 bases and the V segment lost 4 bases, leaving 14 bases of the junction unmatched. The CDR3 region is CASSSNRDRAYSETQYF. The DNA of the CDR3 is TGTGCCAGCAGCTCAAACCGGGACAGGGCTTATAGTGAGACCCAGTACTTC.